This T cell receptor beta chain was documented in a study of blood T cell repertoires in COVID-19. The assay was immunoSEQ multiplex PCR, and TCRdb's table has in-frame clones only and misses some. The repertoire holds around 150,000 clones, with 75% to 80% as singletons. Germline CDR1 LGHDT, CDR2 YNNKEL (reference sequence). Trimming removed 8 bases at V and 0 bases at J, with 13 bases between. The CDR3 is 15 amino acids. This TCR came from a woman aged 45-60 years who had recovered from COVID-19. The sequencing sample was made of PBMCs or T cells enriched from blood (not recorded which). This chain connects TRBV3-1 (or the pseudogene TRBV3-2) to TRBJ2-2; a possible D gene is TRBD2 (5 bases). CDR3 DNA sequence: TGTGCCAGCGGCGGAGGACGAGCGAACACCGGGGAGCTGTTTTTT. Amino acids: CASGGGRANTGELFF.